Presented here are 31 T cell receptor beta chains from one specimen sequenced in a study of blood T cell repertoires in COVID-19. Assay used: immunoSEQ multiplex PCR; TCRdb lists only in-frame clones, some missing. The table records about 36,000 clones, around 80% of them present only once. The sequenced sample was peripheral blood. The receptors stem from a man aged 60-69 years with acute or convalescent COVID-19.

CDR3 region: CASSLQGPATNEKLFF. The CDR3 DNA follows: TGTGCCAGCAGTTTACAGGGGCCCGCAACTAATGAAAAACTGTTTTTT. The chain recombines TRBV28 with TRBJ1-4; tentatively, D is TRBD1 (6 bases). With 2 bases removed from V and 0 bases from J, the gap between germline ends came to 10 bases. The CDR3 spans 16 residues. Germline CDR1 and CDR2: MDHEN and SYDVKM.

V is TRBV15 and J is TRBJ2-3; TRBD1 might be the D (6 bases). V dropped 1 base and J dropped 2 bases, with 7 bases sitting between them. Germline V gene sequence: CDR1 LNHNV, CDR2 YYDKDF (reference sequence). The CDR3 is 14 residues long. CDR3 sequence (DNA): TGTGCCACCAGCAGAGCAGGGGACACAGATACGCAGTATTTT. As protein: CATSRAGDTDTQYF.

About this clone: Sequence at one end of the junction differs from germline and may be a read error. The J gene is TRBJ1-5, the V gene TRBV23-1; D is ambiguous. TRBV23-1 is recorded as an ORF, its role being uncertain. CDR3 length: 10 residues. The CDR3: CASSQSNSNF. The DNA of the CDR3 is TGCGCCAGCAGTCAATCAAACAGTAATTTT.

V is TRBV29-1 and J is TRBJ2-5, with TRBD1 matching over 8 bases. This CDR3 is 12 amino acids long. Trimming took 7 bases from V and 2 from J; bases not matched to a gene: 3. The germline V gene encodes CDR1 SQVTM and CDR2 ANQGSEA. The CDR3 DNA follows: TGCAGCGGCAACAGGGGGCAAGAGACCCAGTACTTC. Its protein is CSGNRGQETQYF.

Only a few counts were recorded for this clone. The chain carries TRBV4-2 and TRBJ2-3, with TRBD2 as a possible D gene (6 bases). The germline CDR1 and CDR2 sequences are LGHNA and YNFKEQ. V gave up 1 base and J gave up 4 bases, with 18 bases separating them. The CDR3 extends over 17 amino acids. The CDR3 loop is CASSQGAGSVMADTQYF. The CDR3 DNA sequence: TGTGCCAGCAGCCAAGGGGCCGGGAGCGTCATGGCAGATACGCAGTATTTT.

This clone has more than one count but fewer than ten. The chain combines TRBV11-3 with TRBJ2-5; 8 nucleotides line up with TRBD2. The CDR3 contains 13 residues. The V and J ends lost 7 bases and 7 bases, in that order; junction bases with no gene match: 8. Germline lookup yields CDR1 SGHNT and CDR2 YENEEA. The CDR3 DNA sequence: TGTGCCAGCACCTTGGGACTAGAAGGGACCCAGTACTTC. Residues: CASTLGLEGTQYF.

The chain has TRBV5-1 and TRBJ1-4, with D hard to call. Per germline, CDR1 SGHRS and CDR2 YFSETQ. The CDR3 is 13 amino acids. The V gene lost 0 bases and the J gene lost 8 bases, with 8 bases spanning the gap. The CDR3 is CASSLVQSEKLFF. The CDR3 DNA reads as TGCGCCAGCAGCTTGGTACAGAGCGAAAAACTGTTTTTT.

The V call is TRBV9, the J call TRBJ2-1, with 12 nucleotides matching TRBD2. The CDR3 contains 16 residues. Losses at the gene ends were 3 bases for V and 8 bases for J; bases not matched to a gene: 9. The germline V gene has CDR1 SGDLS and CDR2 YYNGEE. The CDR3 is CASSERASGRAHEQFF. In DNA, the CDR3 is TGTGCCAGCAGCGAAAGAGCTAGCGGGAGGGCCCATGAGCAGTTCTTC.

In nucleotides, the CDR3 is TGTGCCAGCAGGAACAGGGGCGAGCAGTACTTC. Amino acid sequence: CASRNRGEQYF. This rearrangement joins TRBV12-3 or TRBV12-4 to TRBJ2-7; 7 bases align to TRBD1. With V trimmed by 6 bases and J by 6 bases, 2 bases remained unmatched. The CDR3 has 11 amino acids.

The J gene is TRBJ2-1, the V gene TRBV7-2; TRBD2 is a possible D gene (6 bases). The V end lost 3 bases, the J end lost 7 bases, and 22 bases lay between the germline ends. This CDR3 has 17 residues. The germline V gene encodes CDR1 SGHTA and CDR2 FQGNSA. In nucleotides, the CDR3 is TGTGCCAGCAGCTTCGGCGGGGCGGGACTCAAGGATAATGAGCAGTTCTTC. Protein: CASSFGGAGLKDNEQFF.

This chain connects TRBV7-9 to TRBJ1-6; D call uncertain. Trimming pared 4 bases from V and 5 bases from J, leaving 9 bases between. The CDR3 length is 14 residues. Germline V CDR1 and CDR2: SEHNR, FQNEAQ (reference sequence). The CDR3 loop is CASSSSPDNSPLHF. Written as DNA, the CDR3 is TGTGCCAGCAGCTCCTCCCCTGATAATTCACCCCTCCACTTT. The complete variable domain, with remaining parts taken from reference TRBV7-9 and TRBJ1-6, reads DTGVSQNPRHKITKRGQNVTFRCDPISEHNRLYWYRQTLGQGPEFLTYFQNEAQLEKSRLLSDRFSAERPKGSFSTLEIQRTEQGDSAMYLCASSSSPDNSPLHFGNGTRLTVT.

Here the CDR3 reads CASSGPKSLYGYTF. For the CDR3, the DNA is TGTGCCAGCAGTGGGCCAAAGTCCCTCTATGGCTACACCTTC. The chain is built from TRBV11-3 and TRBJ1-2; D gene uncertain. V dropped 6 bases and J dropped 4 bases, with 15 bases sitting between them. The germline V gene encodes CDR1 SGHNT and CDR2 YENEEA. This CDR3 is built from 14 residues.

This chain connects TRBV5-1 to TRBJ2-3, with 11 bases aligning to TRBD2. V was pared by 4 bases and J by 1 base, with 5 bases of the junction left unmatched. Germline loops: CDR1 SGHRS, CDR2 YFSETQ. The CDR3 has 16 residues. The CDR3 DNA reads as TGCGCCAGCAGCAGAATACTAGCGGGAGGCACAGATACGCAGTATTTT. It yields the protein CASSRILAGGTDTQYF.

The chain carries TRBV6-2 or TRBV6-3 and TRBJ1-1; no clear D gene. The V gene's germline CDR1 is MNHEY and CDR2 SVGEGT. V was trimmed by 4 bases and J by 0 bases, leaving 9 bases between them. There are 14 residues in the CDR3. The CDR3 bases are TGTGCCAGCAGTTTTCCGGGAATGAACACTGAAGCTTTCTTT. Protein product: CASSFPGMNTEAFF.

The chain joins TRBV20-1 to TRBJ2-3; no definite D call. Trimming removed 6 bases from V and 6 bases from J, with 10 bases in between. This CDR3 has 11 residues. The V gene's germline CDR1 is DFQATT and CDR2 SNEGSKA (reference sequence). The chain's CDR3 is CSAIEWDTQYF. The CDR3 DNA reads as TGCAGTGCAATAGAATGGGATACGCAGTATTTT.

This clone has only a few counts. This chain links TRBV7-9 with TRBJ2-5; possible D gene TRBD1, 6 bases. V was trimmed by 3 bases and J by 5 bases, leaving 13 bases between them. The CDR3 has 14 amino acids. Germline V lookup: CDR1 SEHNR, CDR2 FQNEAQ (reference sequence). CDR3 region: CASSFRQVVETQYF. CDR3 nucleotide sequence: TGTGCCAGCAGCTTTAGACAGGTGGTGGAGACCCAGTACTTC.

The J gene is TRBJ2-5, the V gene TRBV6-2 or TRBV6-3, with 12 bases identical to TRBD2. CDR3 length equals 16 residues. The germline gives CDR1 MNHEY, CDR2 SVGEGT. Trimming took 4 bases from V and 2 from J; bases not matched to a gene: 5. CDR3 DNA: TGTGCCAGCAGTTCACGGACTAGCGGGGATCAAGAGACCCAGTACTTC. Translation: CASSSRTSGDQETQYF.

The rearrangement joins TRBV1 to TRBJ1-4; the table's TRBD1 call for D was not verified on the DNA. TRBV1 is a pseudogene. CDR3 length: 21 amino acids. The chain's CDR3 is CTSSQDSLDRYYRSTNEKLFF. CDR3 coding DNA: TGCACCAGCAGCCAAGATTCCCTTGACAGGTATTATCGATCAACTAATGAAAAACTGTTTTTT.

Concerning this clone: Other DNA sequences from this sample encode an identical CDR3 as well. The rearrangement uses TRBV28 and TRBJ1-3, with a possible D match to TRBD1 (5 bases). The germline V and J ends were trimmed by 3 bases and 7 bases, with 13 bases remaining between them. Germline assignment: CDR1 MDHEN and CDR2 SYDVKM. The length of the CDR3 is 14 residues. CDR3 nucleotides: TGTGCCAGCAGTTTGATAGGGGTTGGGAACACCATATATTTT. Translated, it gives CASSLIGVGNTIYF.

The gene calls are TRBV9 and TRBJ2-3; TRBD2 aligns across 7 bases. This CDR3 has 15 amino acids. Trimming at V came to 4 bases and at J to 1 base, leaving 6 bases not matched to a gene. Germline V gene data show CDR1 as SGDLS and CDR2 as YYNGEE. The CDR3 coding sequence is TGTGCCAGCAGCCCCCTCCTAGCGGGCACAGATACGCAGTATTTT. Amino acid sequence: CASSPLLAGTDTQYF.

The CDR3 is CAWSETSVSSYNEQFF. The CDR3 nucleotides are TGTGCCTGGAGTGAGACTAGCGTAAGCTCCTACAATGAGCAGTTCTTC. This rearrangement joins TRBV30 to TRBJ2-1; 8 positions match TRBD2. The germline CDR1 and CDR2 sequences are GTSNPN and SVGIG (reference sequence). The CDR3 length is 16 residues. V lost 1 base, J lost 0 bases, and 5 bases stayed unmatched.

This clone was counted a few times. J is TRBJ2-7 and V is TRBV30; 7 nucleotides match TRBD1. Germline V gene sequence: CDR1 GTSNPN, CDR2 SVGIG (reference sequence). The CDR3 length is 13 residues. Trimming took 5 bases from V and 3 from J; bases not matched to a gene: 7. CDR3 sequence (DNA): TGTGCCTGGCAAAGAGGGGGCGGCTACGAGCAGTACTTC. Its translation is CAWQRGGGYEQYF. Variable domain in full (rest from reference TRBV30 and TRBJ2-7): SQTIHQWPATLVQPVGSPLSLECTVEGTSNPNLYWYRQAAGRGLQLLFYSVGIGQISSEVPQNLSASRPQDRQFILSSKKLLLSDSGFYLCAWQRGGGYEQYFGPGTRLTVT.

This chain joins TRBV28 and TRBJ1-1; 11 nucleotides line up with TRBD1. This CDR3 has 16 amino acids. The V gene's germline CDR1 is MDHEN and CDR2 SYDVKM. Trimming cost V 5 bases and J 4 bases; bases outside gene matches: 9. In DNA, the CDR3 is TGTGCCAGCAGTCTCGCCGCCGGGACAGGGGGCACTGAAGCTTTCTTT. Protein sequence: CASSLAAGTGGTEAFF.

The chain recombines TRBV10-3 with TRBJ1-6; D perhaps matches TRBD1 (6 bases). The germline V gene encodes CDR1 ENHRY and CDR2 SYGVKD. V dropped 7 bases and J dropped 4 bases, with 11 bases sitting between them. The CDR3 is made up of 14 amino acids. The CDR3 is CAIKNRDYNSPLHF. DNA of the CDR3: TGTGCCATCAAAAACAGGGATTATAATTCACCCCTCCACTTT.

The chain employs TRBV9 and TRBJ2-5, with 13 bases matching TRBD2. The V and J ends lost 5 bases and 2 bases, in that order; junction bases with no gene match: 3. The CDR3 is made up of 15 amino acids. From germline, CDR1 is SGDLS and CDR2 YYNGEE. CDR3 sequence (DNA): TGTGCCAGCAGTAGACTAGCGGGAGGTCAAGAGACCCAGTACTTC. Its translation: CASSRLAGGQETQYF.

The CDR3: CSARSGKGYTF. The CDR3 DNA is TGCAGTGCTAGGTCGGGAAAAGGCTACACCTTC. The V gene is TRBV20-1, the J gene TRBJ1-2; D call uncertain. The CDR3 has 11 residues. With 3 bases removed from V and 8 bases from J, the gap between germline ends came to 10 bases. Germline lookup yields CDR1 DFQATT and CDR2 SNEGSKA (reference sequence).

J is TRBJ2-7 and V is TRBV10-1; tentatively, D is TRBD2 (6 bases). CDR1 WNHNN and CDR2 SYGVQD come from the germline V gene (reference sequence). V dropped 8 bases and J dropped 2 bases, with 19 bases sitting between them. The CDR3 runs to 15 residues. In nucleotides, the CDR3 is TGCGCCAGCCCTGATAGCGGAAAGCTCCCCTACGAGCAGTACTTC. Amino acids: CASPDSGKLPYEQYF.

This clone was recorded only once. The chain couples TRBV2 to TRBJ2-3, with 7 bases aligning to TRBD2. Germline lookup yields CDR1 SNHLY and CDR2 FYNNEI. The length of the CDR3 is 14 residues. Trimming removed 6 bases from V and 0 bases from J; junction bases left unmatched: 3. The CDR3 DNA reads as TGTGCCAGCAGGGAGCGGGAAAGCACAGATACGCAGTATTTT. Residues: CASRERESTDTQYF.

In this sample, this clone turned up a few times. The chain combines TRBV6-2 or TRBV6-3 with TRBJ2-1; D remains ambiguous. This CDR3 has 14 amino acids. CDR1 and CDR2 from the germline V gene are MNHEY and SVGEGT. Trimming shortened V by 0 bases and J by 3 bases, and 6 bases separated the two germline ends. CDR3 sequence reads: CASSYSSDYNEQFF. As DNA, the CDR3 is TGTGCCAGCAGTTACTCGAGCGACTACAATGAGCAGTTCTTC.

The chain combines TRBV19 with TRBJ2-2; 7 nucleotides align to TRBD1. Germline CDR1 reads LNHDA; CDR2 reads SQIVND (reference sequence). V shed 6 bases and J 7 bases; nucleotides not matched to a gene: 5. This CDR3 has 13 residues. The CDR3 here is CASRKTGSGELFF. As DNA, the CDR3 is TGTGCCAGTAGGAAGACAGGGAGCGGGGAGCTGTTTTTT.

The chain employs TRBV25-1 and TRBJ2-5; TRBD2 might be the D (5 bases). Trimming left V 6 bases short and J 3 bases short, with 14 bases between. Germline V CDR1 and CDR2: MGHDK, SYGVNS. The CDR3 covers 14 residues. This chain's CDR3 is CASSAKSGEETQYF. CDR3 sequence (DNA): TGTGCCAGCAGCGCGAAGTCCGGGGAAGAGACCCAGTACTTC. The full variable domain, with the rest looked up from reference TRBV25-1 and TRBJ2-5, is EADIYQTPRYLVIGTGKKITLECSQTMGHDKMYWYQQDPGMELHLIHYSYGVNSTEKGDLSSESTVSRIRTEHFPLTLESARPSHTSQYLCASSAKSGEETQYFGPGTRLLVL.